Below, 23 T cell receptor beta chains from the same sample are listed, as sequenced in a study of T cells after yellow fever vaccination. Via MiXCR, TCRdb re-called the 5' RACE reads, giving one row per CDR3 protein. The table includes about 340,000 distinct CDR3 sequences, 7.5% to 9% detected once. The sequencing used PBMCs, collected on the day of the first yellow fever vaccination. The receptors stem from a young man who received the YFV17D yellow fever vaccine.

This clonotype was counted many times. This rearrangement joins TRBV11-2 to TRBJ1-4, with D perhaps TRBD1 (6 bases). The germline CDR1 and CDR2 sequences are SGHAT and FQNNGV. V lost 1 base and J 8 bases, leaving 17 bases between the germline ends. This CDR3 is built from 16 residues. CDR3 loop: CASSLGIPGTTEKLFF. CDR3 DNA sequence: TGTGCCAGCAGCTTAGGAATTCCCGGGACAACCGAAAAACTGTTTTTT.

There are a few counts of this clonotype. The rearrangement uses TRBV20-1 and TRBJ1-1; D is unresolved. CDR3 length: 15 amino acids. Trimming stripped 4 bases from V and 3 bases from J, with 18 bases between. Germline V gene lookup returns CDR1 DFQATT and CDR2 SNEGSKA (reference sequence). In nucleotides, the CDR3 is TGCAGTGCTACTGGTGGGAGCCTGGTTGACACTGAAGCTTTCTTT. Translating gives CSATGGSLVDTEAFF.

This clonotype occurred a few times. The J gene is TRBJ1-2, the V gene TRBV7-9; D is unresolved. Trimming removed 1 base from V and 3 bases from J, with 18 bases in between. Germline assignment: CDR1 SEHNR and CDR2 FQNEAQ (reference sequence). The CDR3 is 17 residues long. The DNA of the CDR3 is TGTGCCAGCAGCTTAGGGACGGCCGGGGATGGGGACTATGGCTACACCTTC. This translates into CASSLGTAGDGDYGYTF.

This clonotype has a handful of counts. The rearrangement joins TRBV7-9 to TRBJ2-7, with D possibly being TRBD1 (6 bases). The germline V gene encodes CDR1 SEHNR and CDR2 FQNEAQ (reference sequence). Trimming pared 4 bases from V and 2 bases from J, leaving 9 bases between. The CDR3 covers 13 residues. CDR3 in DNA: TGTGCCAGCAGCTGGACAGCCGCCTACGAGCAGTACTTC. It is translated as CASSWTAAYEQYF.

The chain has TRBV7-9 and TRBJ1-2, with a possible D match to TRBD1 (5 bases). The germline CDR1 and CDR2 sequences are SEHNR and FQNEAQ (reference sequence). Trimming took off 1 base at V and 6 bases at J, with 9 bases between the two ends. This CDR3 has 13 amino acids. This chain's CDR3 is CASSLDAGDGYTF. For the CDR3, the DNA is TGTGCCAGCAGCTTAGACGCGGGGGATGGCTACACCTTC.

The chain combines TRBV6-1 with TRBJ2-2; a possible D gene is TRBD2 (6 bases). CDR3 length equals 14 residues. Trimming shortened V by 10 bases and J by 0 bases, and 12 bases separated the two germline ends. In germline, CDR1 is MNHNS, CDR2 SASEGT. CDR3: CATWEASNTGELFF. The DNA of the CDR3 is TGTGCCACTTGGGAGGCCTCGAACACCGGGGAGCTGTTTTTT.

This clonotype was seen many times. The chain joins TRBV4-1 to TRBJ2-3; no firm D call. Trimming cost V 0 bases and J 4 bases, with 14 bases left between them. From germline, CDR1 is MGHRA and CDR2 YSYEKL. This CDR3 spans 16 amino acids. The CDR3 DNA follows: TGCGCCAGCAGCCAAGATCTGGCTAGTCTCGCAGATACGCAGTATTTT. It is translated as CASSQDLASLADTQYF.

The chain has TRBV7-8 and TRBJ1-5; possible D gene TRBD1, 5 bases. CDR1 SGHVS and CDR2 FQNEAQ come from the germline V gene. The CDR3 loop spans 15 amino acids. V lost 5 bases and J 2 bases, leaving 13 bases between the germline ends. The CDR3 reads CASSVRAFGNQPQHF. The CDR3 bases are TGTGCCAGCAGCGTCAGGGCTTTTGGCAATCAGCCCCAGCATTTT.

This clonotype was seen more than once but under ten times. The V call is TRBV10-3, the J call TRBJ1-2; 10 bases fit TRBD1. Trimming removed 5 bases from V and 5 bases from J; junction bases left unmatched: 8. This CDR3 is 15 amino acids long. The germline CDR1 and CDR2 sequences are ENHRY and SYGVKD. The CDR3 nucleotides read TGTGCCATCAGTCCCTTGGGGACAGGGGATTATGGCTACACCTTC. Residues: CAISPLGTGDYGYTF.

In its sample, this clonotype was seen a few times. The chain links TRBV4-3 to TRBJ2-2; D possibly matches TRBD1 or TRBD2 (5 bases each). This CDR3 region has 18 residues. Germline CDR1 LGHNA, CDR2 YSLEER. V lost 0 bases and J lost 4, with 18 bases in between. The CDR3 spells CASSQDTFGSGSTGELFF. Here the CDR3 DNA reads TGCGCCAGCAGCCAAGATACTTTCGGGTCAGGGAGCACCGGGGAGCTGTTTTTT.

As to this clonotype: At one end, the junction sequence differs from germline, possibly due to a read error. The chain combines TRBV20-1 with TRBJ2-5, with D tentatively TRBD1 or TRBD2 (5 bases each). In germline, CDR1 is DFQATT, CDR2 SNEGSKA (reference sequence). This CDR3 is built from 13 residues. CDR3 nucleotide sequence: TGCAGTGCTAGGCTAGGAGGACAAGAGACCCAGCACTTC. Protein sequence: CSARLGGQETQHF.

This chain uses TRBV4-1 with TRBJ2-1; 11 bases align to TRBD2. Losses at the gene ends were 1 base for V and 3 bases for J; bases not matched to a gene: 2. The CDR3 covers 16 residues. Looked up from germline, CDR1 is MGHRA and CDR2 is YSYEKL. The CDR3 nucleotides are TGCGCCAGCAGCCAAGTGGGACTAGCGGTCTACAATGAGCAGTTCTTC. It codes for CASSQVGLAVYNEQFF.

This rearrangement joins TRBV3-1 to TRBJ2-2, with D hard to call. CDR3 size: 14 residues. Per germline, CDR1 LGHDT and CDR2 YNNKEL (reference sequence). The germline V and J ends were trimmed by 3 bases and 1 base, with 6 bases remaining between them. The CDR3 region is CASSQLRNTGELFF. The CDR3 coding sequence is TGTGCCAGCAGCCAGTTGCGGAACACCGGGGAGCTGTTTTTT.

This chain connects TRBV20-1 to TRBJ2-3, with 8 bases matching TRBD1. Germline CDR1 and CDR2: DFQATT and SNEGSKA (reference sequence). The CDR3 runs 17 residues. V lost 0 bases to trimming and J lost 1 base; unmatched junction nucleotides: 9. CDR3: CSARDPLSGGGTDTQYF. The CDR3 DNA sequence: TGCAGTGCTAGAGACCCACTTTCAGGGGGCGGCACAGATACGCAGTATTTT.

The chain links TRBV4-1 to TRBJ1-2; a weak D match, TRBD1 (5 bases). This CDR3 spans 14 amino acids. Germline V gives CDR1 MGHRA, CDR2 YSYEKL. The germline V and J ends were trimmed by 1 base and 8 bases, with 14 bases remaining between them. The CDR3 region has the DNA TGCGCCAGCAGCCAAGGGCCACTCTGGGGCGGCTACACCTTC. Translated: CASSQGPLWGGYTF.

The chain joins TRBV4-1 to TRBJ2-3; D might be TRBD2 (6 bases). The CDR3 is made up of 15 amino acids. V was clipped by 1 base and J by 5 bases, with 13 bases between them. The germline V gene encodes CDR1 MGHRA and CDR2 YSYEKL. CDR3 region: CASSQGAGSIDTQYF. DNA of the CDR3: TGCGCCAGCAGCCAAGGGGCGGGGTCGATAGATACGCAGTATTTT.

This clonotype was detected a few times. This chain links TRBV11-2 with TRBJ2-1, with D maybe TRBD1 (6 bases). V shed 2 bases and J shed 2 bases, with 10 bases lying between them. Germline V CDR1 and CDR2: SGHAT, FQNNGV. The CDR3 spans 15 residues. The CDR3 DNA follows: TGTGCCAGCAGCTTACAGGGGCACCCCTACAATGAGCAGTTCTTC. Its protein product is CASSLQGHPYNEQFF.

This clonotype was counted a few times. V gene TRBV3-1 combines with J gene TRBJ2-1; possibly TRBD1 or TRBD2 for D (5 bases each). The CDR3 is 14 amino acids. Trimming took off 4 bases at V and 6 bases at J, with 13 bases between the two ends. Germline assignment: CDR1 LGHDT and CDR2 YNNKEL (reference sequence). As DNA, the CDR3 is TGTGCCAGCAGCCCGCAGGGACCGGGCAATGAGCAGTTCTTC. Translating gives CASSPQGPGNEQFF.

V is TRBV7-2 and J is TRBJ2-7; 9 bases are a match to TRBD2. Germline V lookup: CDR1 SGHTA, CDR2 FQGNSA. The CDR3 covers 17 residues. Trimming removed 5 bases from V and 0 bases from J; junction bases left unmatched: 11. As DNA, the CDR3 is TGTGCCAGCAGCCCAGATAGCGGGGGTTTCCGCTCCTACGAGCAGTACTTC. As protein: CASSPDSGGFRSYEQYF.

This clonotype turned up a few times. The CDR3 end shows no conserved phenylalanine or tryptophan, and so a read error is likely. The DNA is omitted, as the CDR3 cannot be located on it reliably, and the CDR3 follows TCRdb's listing. The chain uses TRBV5-1 and TRBJ2-4; the table assigns TRBD1, which was not confirmed against the DNA. The CDR3 is 11 residues long, counting both termini. CDR1 SGHRS and CDR2 YFSETQ come from the germline V gene. The CDR3: CASKPSGTHLS.

This clonotype was seen at least ten times. Because the CDR3's place on the DNA is in doubt, the DNA is left out and the CDR3 is given as listed by TCRdb. The chain carries TRBV7-9 and TRBJ2-7; the table's D call TRBD2 went unverified against the DNA. CDR1 is SEHNR and CDR2 is FQNEAQ in the germline V gene (reference sequence). Inclusive of both ends, the CDR3 amounts to 14 amino acids. The CDR3 protein is CASSSSGLHYEQYV.

Ten or more counts support this clonotype. The CDR3 DNA follows: TGTGCCAGCAGCTTTGGCAGTCCCTACAATGAGCAGTTCTTC. This translates into CASSFGSPYNEQFF. This chain connects TRBV11-2 to TRBJ2-1; D not certain. The CDR3 loop spans 14 amino acids. The ends were cut back, 3 bases at V and 2 bases at J, with 8 bases in the middle. Germline lookup yields CDR1 SGHAT and CDR2 FQNNGV.

This clonotype was detected ten times or more. This rearrangement joins TRBV5-1 to TRBJ2-1; 7 bases are a match to TRBD2. V trimming: 2 bases; J trimming: 0 bases; junction bases outside the gene matches: 2. Per the germline V gene, CDR1 is SGHRS and CDR2 is YFSETQ. This CDR3 is built from 15 residues. The CDR3 bases are TGCGCCAGCAGCTTAATAGCGGGCTCCTACAATGAGCAGTTCTTC. Translating it yields CASSLIAGSYNEQFF.